What follows is one T cell receptor (beta chain) and its context. This clone's antigen is unknown. Within one base of it there is no much larger clone, and no base qualities were kept. This record belongs to a study of T cell responses to AZD1222 COVID-19 vaccine (dated by TCRdb to the early 2020s). Background on the whole study: AZD1222 recipients with second doses at about 4 weeks or about 12 weeks were pooled, because spike-specific TCR depth and breadth did not differ between schedules. Trial participants were enrolled into age subgroups of 18-55, 56-69 and 70-plus years, which contained about 150, 27 and 61 TCR-sequenced participants, respectively. A total of over 230 trial participants underwent TCR sequencing, of whom around 210 had received two doses of AZD1222 and approximately 25 had received two doses of the MenACWY control vaccine.

The label giving this sample's time point can be read as: baseline before first vaccination. Samples from vaccinated people were obtained from the UK trials COV001 and COV002, which included a single-blind randomized controlled phase 2/3 trial of AZD1222 (ChAdOx1 nCoV-19) in healthy adults. For TCRbeta chain sequencing, PBMC samples from trial participants were taken at day 0 and at day 28 after the second dose. From a lookup of the germline V gene, CDR1 and CDR2 are ENHRY and SYGVKD. Trimmed from V: 6 bases; trimmed from J: 5 bases; junction bases lacking a gene match: 9. The CDR3, cysteine through phenylalanine, is 14 amino acids long. The CDR3 DNA has 42 bases and is translated from base 1. Overall study outcomes, separate from this receptor: CD4 TCRs associated with the vaccine covered the entire spike protein, and the dominant responses were in regions 160-218 and 743-854. A significant rise in spike-specific TCR breadth and depth was observed after two AZD1222 doses relative to day 0 and relative to MenACWY recipients. Because no samples from the day 14 peak response were available, repertoires could be characterized only after the peak T cell response. Participants were mostly white British, with more females than males. The authors suggested clonal diversity may have been underestimated. The 56-69-year group was small, and its depth increase did not reach significance, likely because of low power. Nearly half of unique spike-specific TCRs reportedly recognized epitopes outside regions mutated in the B.1.351 and B.1.1.7 variants. Only five to seven AZD1222 recipients were SARS-CoV-2 seropositive at baseline, limiting conclusions about previously exposed vaccinees.

The CDR3 regions of human TCRbeta chains were analyzed by immunosequencing. The authors processed their data as follows. TCRs in the repertoires were compared against a reference library of SARS-CoV-2-specific TCRs that had been generated with the MIRA antigen-specificity platform. Breadth meant the fraction of unique TCRs that were SARS-CoV-2-associated, whereas depth meant the fraction of total T cells that were SARS-CoV-2-associated. Each spike-specific TCR was assigned to its reactive spike region and to a CD4 or CD8 class using the MIRA data. Log10-transformed breadth and depth values were compared by one-way ANOVA with Sidak's multiple comparisons tests. In TCRdb, the immuneACCESS table is reduced to in-frame sequences with V and J assigned. These tables do not hold every clone; where another copy was compared, an unresolved V gene accounts for under half, and the others remain unexplained. That table supplies the V and J calls and clone size; D and trimming were determined from the DNA. The sample includes about 83,000 clones, with roughly 86% observed a single time. Together, the top ten hold 7.5% to 9% of the sample.

The sequence came from an adult in good health. The chain is assembled from TRBV10-3 and TRBJ1-2; TRBD1 aligns with 7 central bases. The material sequenced was peripheral blood, taken on day 0 of AZD1222 vaccination. DNA sequence: TGTGCCATCAGCCGCGACAGGGAGGGATATGGCTACACCTTC. Translated, it reads CAISRDREGYGYTF.